The entry below gives a single T cell receptor beta chain sequence along with its context. Its target is unknown. The authors ran a second PCR of about 7 to 12 cycles using a sample-barcoded 5' primer and a J-beta primer mix. There were at least 2.5 million CDR3-containing paired-end reads obtained from each sample. TCRdb processed the 5' RACE reads anew with MiXCR; each CDR3 protein has one entry. The data hold about a million distinct CDR3 sequences, with roughly 51% observed a single time. This specimen comes from a study of blood T cells in healthy people across ages. The CDR3 is 15 residues long. Germline CDR1 and CDR2: MDHEN and SYDVKM. V dropped 4 bases and J dropped 4 bases, with 15 bases sitting between them. Study-level findings and limits: As age increased, TCR beta diversity per million T cells fell in a roughly linear fashion. CMV status of donors was not determined, possibly confounding expanded clonotype changes.

The source material was blood. The sequence came from a woman aged 55-75 years in good health. The chain employs TRBV28 and TRBJ2-3; either TRBD1 or TRBD2 may supply D (5 bases each). The CDR3 sequence: CASSSPGTVADTQYF. The CDR3 DNA reads as TGTGCCAGCAGTTCGCCCGGGACGGTGGCAGATACGCAGTATTTT.